This T cell receptor beta chain was recorded in a study of neoadjuvant anti-PD-1 for oral cavity cancer. As to time point: after neoadjuvant nivolumab, at surgical resection. TCRdb's table, derived via immunoSEQ multiplex PCR, lists solely in-frame clones and lacks some. The sample contains fewer than 15,000 clones, 67% of which appear only once. Germline values: CDR1 MGHDK, CDR2 SYGVNS. The trim removed 4 bases at V and 4 bases at J, leaving 4 bases unmatched. CDR3 length: 15 amino acids. The source was PBMCs, collected after nivolumab (anti-PD-1) treatment. The sequence was obtained from a person between 40 and 85 years old with oral cavity squamous cell carcinoma. This chain links TRBV25-1 with TRBJ2-1; 10 bases are a match to TRBD2. The CDR3 bases are TGTGCCAGCAGTGCCCGGACTAGCGGTTACAATGAGCAGTTCTTC. Protein product: CASSARTSGYNEQFF.